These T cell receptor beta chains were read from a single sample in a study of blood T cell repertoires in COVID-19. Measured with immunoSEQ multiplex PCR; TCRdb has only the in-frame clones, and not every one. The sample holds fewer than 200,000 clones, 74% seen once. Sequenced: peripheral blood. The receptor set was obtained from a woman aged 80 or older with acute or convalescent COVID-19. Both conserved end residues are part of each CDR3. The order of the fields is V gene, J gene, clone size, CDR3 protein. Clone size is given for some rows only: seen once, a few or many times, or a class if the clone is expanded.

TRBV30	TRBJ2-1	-	CAWVWYGSVVNEQFF
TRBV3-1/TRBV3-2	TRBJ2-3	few	CASSHRASETASTDTQYF
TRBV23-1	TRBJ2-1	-	CASSQFPSGGSSYNEQFF
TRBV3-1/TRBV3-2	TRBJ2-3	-	CASSQELTGADTQYF
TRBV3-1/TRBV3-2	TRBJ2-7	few	CASSQEFPPEQYF
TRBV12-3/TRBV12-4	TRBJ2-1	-	CASTSQGNPFF
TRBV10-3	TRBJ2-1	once	CATWTSGSGDEQFF
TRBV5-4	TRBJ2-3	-	CASSLGTSGRPSTDTQYF
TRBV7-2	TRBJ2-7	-	CASSPGLTPSYEQYF
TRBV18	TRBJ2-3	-	CASSSSGSTDTQYF
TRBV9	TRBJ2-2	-	CASRRANGELFF
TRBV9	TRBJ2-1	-	CASSAQLAGVNEQFF
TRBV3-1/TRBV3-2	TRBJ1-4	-	CASSRGHPHNEKLFF
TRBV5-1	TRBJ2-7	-	CASRREAYEQYF
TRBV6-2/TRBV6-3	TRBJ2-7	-	CASSDLSGSSYEQYF
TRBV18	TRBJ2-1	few	CASSPETSGSNEQFF
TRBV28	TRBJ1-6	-	CASRPGKIDSPLHF
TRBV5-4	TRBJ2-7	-	CASNEVGQYEQYF
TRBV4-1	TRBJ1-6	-	CASSPLTGGFSPLHF
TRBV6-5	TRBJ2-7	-	CASISAGQPYEQYF
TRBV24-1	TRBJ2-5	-	CATSDPNPGDRETQYF
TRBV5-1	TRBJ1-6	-	CASSLEAVNSPLHF
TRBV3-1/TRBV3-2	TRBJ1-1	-	CASSQSDTEAFF
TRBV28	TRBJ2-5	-	CASSLSGLGKETQYF
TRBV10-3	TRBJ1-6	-	CAISDGQGLDSPLHF
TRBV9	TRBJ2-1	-	CASSVQLNNEQFF
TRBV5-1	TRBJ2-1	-	CASSWTDRGRTNNEQFF